What follows describes a single TCR beta chain. Its specificity is not known. The sample's time point: peripheral blood 6 weeks after treatment start. This sample stems from a study of PD-L1 blockade in urothelial cancer. Study-level background: Every 3 weeks, patients received intravenous atezolizumab 1,200 mg, beginning 2014. Between 0 and 3 chemotherapy regimens preceded treatment for each patient. Blood drawn 3 weeks (second dose) and 6 weeks after treatment start was analyzed.

Regarding the study as a whole: Patients with below-median pretreatment blood clonality survived longer.

Sequenced by immunoSEQ multiplex PCR; TCRdb stores in-frame clones only, minus some. The top ten hold roughly 2.5% of the sample, which has about 51,000 clones, 88% seen once. Specimen: PBMCs, collected around atezolizumab (anti-PD-L1) treatment. This receptor was obtained from a man aged 60-69 years with urothelial cancer.

The CDR3 region is CASIVPLRAFF. The CDR3 DNA reads as TGTGCCAGCATAGTCCCACTAAGGGCTTTCTTT. V and J are TRBV6-1 and TRBJ1-1; unclear D gene. This CDR3 region has 11 residues. V was shortened by 7 bases and J by 11 bases, with 14 bases between the two germline ends. Per germline, CDR1 MNHNS and CDR2 SASEGT.